This TCR beta chain stems from a study of blood T cells in healthy people across ages. Study results and caveats: Reliance upon unsorted PBMCs precluded definitive naive versus antigen-experienced comparison.

Notes on this clonotype: No antigen is known for it.

Staff drew 9 to 10 milliliters of peripheral blood from each donor. The germline V gene encodes CDR1 LNHNV and CDR2 YYDKDF (reference sequence). The CDR3 totals 15 residues. Deletions cut 0 bases from V and 6 bases from J, with 11 bases between. PCR was performed a second time for roughly 7 to 12 cycles using a sample-barcoded 5' primer and a J-beta primer mix. MiXCR, applied by TCRdb to the 5' RACE reads, yields one record per CDR3 protein. The sample lists 270,000 or so distinct CDR3 sequences, around 27% occurring once. The source of this sequence is an older woman in good health. The rearrangement uses TRBV15 and TRBJ2-2; D not resolved. Sequenced material: blood. The CDR3 reads CATSRDKGKAGELFF. The CDR3 coding sequence is TGTGCCACCAGCAGAGATAAAGGGAAAGCCGGGGAGCTGTTTTTT.